This TCR beta chain was sequenced during a study of OX40 agonist ivuxolimab in advanced cancers. TCRdb's copy holds only in-frame clones and misses some; the assay was immunoSEQ multiplex PCR. The repertoire holds approximately 77,000 clones, with nearly 85% as singletons. This CDR3 spans 14 amino acids. Germline V gene data show CDR1 as MGHRA and CDR2 as YSYEKL. Trimming left V 10 bases short and J 11 bases short, with 26 bases between. The clonotype was recovered from an adult with an advanced solid tumor such as melanoma, head and neck, liver or kidney cancer. The rearrangement joins TRBV4-1 to TRBJ1-1; tentatively, D is TRBD1 (5 bases). The sequencing used CD4+ or CD8+ T cells sorted from blood, collected in a trial of the OX40 agonist ivuxolimab. CDR3 DNA sequence: TGCGCCACCGAGTCGGGGGGTTTGGGAGGGCGGGCTTTCTTT. This translates into CATESGGLGGRAFF.